A few counts support the clone carrying this T cell receptor beta chain. Antigen: not known. Other nucleotide sequences in the sample specify the same CDR3. Sample treatment: oral pan-JAK inhibitor, 5-10 mg twice daily. RNA extraction and reverse transcription yielded cDNA as sequencing template. Clones were sequenced by immunoSEQ multiplex PCR, and TCRdb holds only the in-frame ones, with some missing. The sample yields 150,000 to 250,000 clones, approximately 56% seen once. These data belong to a study of CD8+ T cells in alopecia areata. V was clipped by 0 bases and J by 1 base, with 5 bases between them. There are 13 residues in the CDR3. Looked up from germline, CDR1 is GTSNPN and CDR2 is SVGIG (reference sequence). General observations from the study: Under tofacitinib, numerous expanded lesional clonotypes remained detectable in scalp and blood.

The input for sequencing was CD4+ T cells sorted from blood, taken at week 4, from a patient treated with tofacitinib. This sequence joins TRBV30 and TRBJ2-3; D is uncertain. The source is a human donor with alopecia areata. CDR3 DNA sequence: TGTGCCTGGAGTGTACGGGGCACAGATACGCAGTATTTT. Translation: CAWSVRGTDTQYF.